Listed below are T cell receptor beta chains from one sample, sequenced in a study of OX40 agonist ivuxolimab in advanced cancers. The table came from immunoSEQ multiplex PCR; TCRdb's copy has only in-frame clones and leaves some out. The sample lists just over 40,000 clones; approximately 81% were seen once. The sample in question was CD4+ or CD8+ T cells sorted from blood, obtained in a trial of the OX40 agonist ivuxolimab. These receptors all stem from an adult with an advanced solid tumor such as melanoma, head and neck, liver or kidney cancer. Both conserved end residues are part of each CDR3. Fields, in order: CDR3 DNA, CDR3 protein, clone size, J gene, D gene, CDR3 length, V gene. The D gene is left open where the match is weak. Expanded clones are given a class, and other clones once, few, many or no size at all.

CDR3 DNA: TGTGCCACCAGCAGAGAAACAGGGGCCCTCTATCAGCCCCAGCATTTT; CDR3 protein: CATSRETGALYQPQHF; clone size: -; J gene: TRBJ1-5; D gene: TRBD1; CDR3 length: 16; V gene: TRBV15
CDR3 DNA: TGTGCCAGCAGTGCCGGGACAGGTCCCTTCTATGGCTACACCTTC; CDR3 protein: CASSAGTGPFYGYTF; clone size: -; J gene: TRBJ1-2; D gene: TRBD1; CDR3 length: 15; V gene: TRBV19
CDR3 DNA: TGTGCCATCAGTGAGCCGGGGCGCTCCTACGAGCAGTACTTC; CDR3 protein: CAISEPGRSYEQYF; clone size: -; J gene: TRBJ2-7; D gene: -; CDR3 length: 14; V gene: TRBV10-3
CDR3 DNA: TGTGCCAGCAGTTTAGCTGGGACTAGCGCTTACAATGAGCAGTTCTTC; CDR3 protein: CASSLAGTSAYNEQFF; clone size: -; J gene: TRBJ2-1; D gene: TRBD2; CDR3 length: 16; V gene: TRBV6-5
CDR3 DNA: TGTGCCACCAGCAGAGATCAGGAGGGGGCGGAGACCCAGTACTTC; CDR3 protein: CATSRDQEGAETQYF; clone size: few; J gene: TRBJ2-5; D gene: -; CDR3 length: 15; V gene: TRBV15
CDR3 DNA: TGTGCCAGTAGTCCACCGGACAGGGGGGGAAATGAGCAGTTCTTC; CDR3 protein: CASSPPDRGGNEQFF; clone size: few; J gene: TRBJ2-1; D gene: TRBD1; CDR3 length: 15; V gene: TRBV19
CDR3 DNA: TGTGCCAGCGCATGGGACAGGGTCTACGAGCAGTACTTC; CDR3 protein: CASAWDRVYEQYF; clone size: -; J gene: TRBJ2-7; D gene: TRBD1; CDR3 length: 13; V gene: TRBV6-5
CDR3 DNA: TGTGCCAGCAGCCTAGGATCCGATCAGCCCCAGCATTTT; CDR3 protein: CASSLGSDQPQHF; clone size: -; J gene: TRBJ1-5; D gene: -; CDR3 length: 13; V gene: TRBV11-1
CDR3 DNA: TGCGCCGGCAGCCAAGATCCCCACCTTGGACAGGGGGCAGGGTATCGAGCTTTCTTT; CDR3 protein: CAGSQDPHLGQGAGYRAFF; clone size: -; J gene: TRBJ1-1; D gene: TRBD1; CDR3 length: 19; V gene: TRBV4-3
CDR3 DNA: TGTGCCAGCTCACCATCGGGAGGGGGCGGCAATCAGCCCCAGCATTTT; CDR3 protein: CASSPSGGGGNQPQHF; clone size: -; J gene: TRBJ1-5; D gene: TRBD1; CDR3 length: 16; V gene: TRBV18
CDR3 DNA: TGTGCCAGCTCACCTATTTTCACCTCTGGGGACACCTCTAGCACAGATACGCAGTATTTT; CDR3 protein: CASSPIFTSGDTSSTDTQYF; clone size: -; J gene: TRBJ2-3; D gene: -; CDR3 length: 20; V gene: TRBV18
CDR3 DNA: TGTGCCAGCAGTTCCTCAGGGACAGGTCATCAGCCCCAGCATTTT; CDR3 protein: CASSSSGTGHQPQHF; clone size: -; J gene: TRBJ1-5; D gene: TRBD1; CDR3 length: 15; V gene: TRBV6-5
CDR3 DNA: TGTGCCAGCAGCGTAGTGGAAGGGGTCGAGCAGTACTTC; CDR3 protein: CASSVVEGVEQYF; clone size: -; J gene: TRBJ2-7; D gene: -; CDR3 length: 13; V gene: TRBV9
CDR3 DNA: TGTGCCAGCAGCCAAGATCTCACAACTGGGGCCAACGTCCTGACTTTC; CDR3 protein: CASSQDLTTGANVLTF; clone size: -; J gene: TRBJ2-6; D gene: -; CDR3 length: 16; V gene: TRBV5-4
CDR3 DNA: TGTGCCTGGACTAGTGGGCAGGGGGGACGTCAGCCCCAGCATTTT; CDR3 protein: CAWTSGQGGRQPQHF; clone size: -; J gene: TRBJ1-5; D gene: TRBD1; CDR3 length: 15; V gene: TRBV30
CDR3 DNA: TGCAGCGTTGAAGGGTTACTAGCGGGAGAGGGTACAGATACGCAGTATTTT; CDR3 protein: CSVEGLLAGEGTDTQYF; clone size: -; J gene: TRBJ2-3; D gene: TRBD2; CDR3 length: 17; V gene: TRBV29-1
CDR3 DNA: TGTGCCAGTGCGCCTTCGGGGAGCTCTGGAAACACCATATATTTT; CDR3 protein: CASAPSGSSGNTIYF; clone size: -; J gene: TRBJ1-3; D gene: -; CDR3 length: 15; V gene: TRBV19
CDR3 DNA: TGCGCCAGCAGCCAAGGACAGGGAGGTACCTACGAGCAGTACTTC; CDR3 protein: CASSQGQGGTYEQYF; clone size: -; J gene: TRBJ2-7; D gene: -; CDR3 length: 15; V gene: TRBV4-1
CDR3 DNA: TGCGCCAGCAGCTGGAGGAGAGATACGCAGTATTTT; CDR3 protein: CASSWRRDTQYF; clone size: -; J gene: TRBJ2-3; D gene: -; CDR3 length: 12; V gene: TRBV5-1
CDR3 DNA: TGCGCCAGCAGCCAAGACGTGACAGGGAGAGGACAGCCCCAGCATTTT; CDR3 protein: CASSQDVTGRGQPQHF; clone size: -; J gene: TRBJ1-5; D gene: TRBD1; CDR3 length: 16; V gene: TRBV4-3
CDR3 DNA: TGCGCCAGCAGCCAAGATTGGGCGGGGACGAATCAGCCCCAGCATTTT; CDR3 protein: CASSQDWAGTNQPQHF; clone size: -; J gene: TRBJ1-5; D gene: -; CDR3 length: 16; V gene: TRBV4-3
CDR3 DNA: TGCAGTGCTGGGTTTGAAGCTTTCTTT; CDR3 protein: CSAGFEAFF; clone size: -; J gene: TRBJ1-1; D gene: -; CDR3 length: 9; V gene: TRBV20-1
CDR3 DNA: TGTGCCAGCAGCTCCTCGGGACTAGTAAACGAGCAGTACTTC; CDR3 protein: CASSSSGLVNEQYF; clone size: few; J gene: TRBJ2-7; D gene: TRBD2; CDR3 length: 14; V gene: TRBV7-2
CDR3 DNA: TGTGCCAGCAGCCCGTCCGACAGGGAAGGGGGGGGCACTGAAGCTTTCTTT; CDR3 protein: CASSPSDREGGGTEAFF; clone size: -; J gene: TRBJ1-1; D gene: TRBD1; CDR3 length: 17; V gene: TRBV7-8
CDR3 DNA: TGTGCCGTAGCGCAGGGCACAGATACGCAGTATTTT; CDR3 protein: CAVAQGTDTQYF; clone size: -; J gene: TRBJ2-3; D gene: -; CDR3 length: 12; V gene: TRBV10-3
CDR3 DNA: TGTGCCAGCAGTTTTGTTGCCGCTTGGGTGAGTAAACGGGGAGTCGACGAGCAGTACTTC; CDR3 protein: CASSFVAAWVSKRGVDEQYF; clone size: -; J gene: TRBJ2-7; D gene: -; CDR3 length: 20; V gene: TRBV27
CDR3 DNA: TGTGCCTGGAACAGGGGGCCAGAGACCCAGTACTTC; CDR3 protein: CAWNRGPETQYF; clone size: -; J gene: TRBJ2-5; D gene: TRBD1; CDR3 length: 12; V gene: TRBV30
CDR3 DNA: TGTGCCAGCAGTCCTTGGACAGAAGGGACCCAGTACTTC; CDR3 protein: CASSPWTEGTQYF; clone size: -; J gene: TRBJ2-5; D gene: -; CDR3 length: 13; V gene: TRBV6-1
CDR3 DNA: TGTGCCAGTAGTCGACTGATCAACACTGAAGCTTTCTTT; CDR3 protein: CASSRLINTEAFF; clone size: -; J gene: TRBJ1-1; D gene: -; CDR3 length: 13; V gene: TRBV19
CDR3 DNA: TGTGCCAGCAGTACCTTTAGCGGGTACACAGATACGCAGTATTTT; CDR3 protein: CASSTFSGYTDTQYF; clone size: -; J gene: TRBJ2-3; D gene: TRBD2; CDR3 length: 15; V gene: TRBV28